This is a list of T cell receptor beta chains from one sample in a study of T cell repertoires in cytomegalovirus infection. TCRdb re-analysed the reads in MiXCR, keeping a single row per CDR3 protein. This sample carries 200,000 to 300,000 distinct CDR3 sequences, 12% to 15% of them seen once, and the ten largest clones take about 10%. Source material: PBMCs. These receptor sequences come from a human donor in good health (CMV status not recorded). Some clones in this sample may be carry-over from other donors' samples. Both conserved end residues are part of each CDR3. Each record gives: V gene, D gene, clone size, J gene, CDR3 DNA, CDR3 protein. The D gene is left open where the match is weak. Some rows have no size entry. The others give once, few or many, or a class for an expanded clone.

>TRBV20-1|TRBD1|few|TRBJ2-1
TGCAGTGCTGGGACAGGGGGACTCTCCTACAATGAGCAGTTCTTC
CSAGTGGLSYNEQFF
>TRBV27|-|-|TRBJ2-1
TGTGCCAGCAACCACCCGACAGGGAGGCCGTTCTTC
CASNHPTGRPFF
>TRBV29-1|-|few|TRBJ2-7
TGCAGCGTTGAAGCGTCCGTGGACGAGCAGTACTTC
CSVEASVDEQYF
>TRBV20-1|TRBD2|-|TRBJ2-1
TGCAGTGCTCAGGGAGTCGGGACTAGCGGGGGTTCCTACAATGAGCAGTTCTTC
CSAQGVGTSGGSYNEQFF
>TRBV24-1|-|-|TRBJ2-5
TGTGCCACCAGTGATTTGGCAGCGCAAGAGACCCAGTACTTC
CATSDLAAQETQYF
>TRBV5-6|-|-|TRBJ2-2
TGTGCCAGCAGACCAGGGCTAAGGAACACCGGGGAGCTGTTTTTT
CASRPGLRNTGELFF
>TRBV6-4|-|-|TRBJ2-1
TGTGCCAGCAGTGGATGGGAGCGCGGGATTAGGGAGCAGTTCTTC
CASSGWERGIREQFF
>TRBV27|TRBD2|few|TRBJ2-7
TGTGCCAGCGTTCGGGCGGGAGAGCACGAGCAGTACTTC
CASVRAGEHEQYF
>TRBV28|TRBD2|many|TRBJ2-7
TGTGCCAGCAGTGGCCAGCGGGGCTGGGCCTACGAGCAGTACTTC
CASSGQRGWAYEQYF
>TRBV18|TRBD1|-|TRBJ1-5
TGTGCCAGCTCACCGGGACAGGATTACAATCAGCCCCAGCATTTT
CASSPGQDYNQPQHF
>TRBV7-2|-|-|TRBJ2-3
TGTGCCAGCAGCTTAGTTCGTTCGAGAGATACGCAGTATTTT
CASSLVRSRDTQYF
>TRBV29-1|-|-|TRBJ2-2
TGCAGCGTTGAGCCTCACGCGAACACCGGGGAGCTGTTTTTT
CSVEPHANTGELFF
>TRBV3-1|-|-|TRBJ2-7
TGTGCCAGCAGCCAAGGCGCGGGGCGCTACGAGCAGTACTTC
CASSQGAGRYEQYF
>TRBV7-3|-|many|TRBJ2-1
TGTGCCAGCAGCTTAAAGGCTAGCGCACTCGACAATGAGCAGTTCTTC
CASSLKASALDNEQFF
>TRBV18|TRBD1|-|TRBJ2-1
TGTGCCAGCTCACCACCGGGACAGCTTTACAATGAGCAGTTCTTC
CASSPPGQLYNEQFF
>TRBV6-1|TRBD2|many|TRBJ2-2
TGTGCCAGCAGACTGACTAGCGGGGGGCCCTACACCGGGGAGCTGTTTTTT
CASRLTSGGPYTGELFF
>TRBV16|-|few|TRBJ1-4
TGTGCCAGCAGCCAAAGGACGGGACAACGTAATGAAAAACTGTTTTTT
CASSQRTGQRNEKLFF
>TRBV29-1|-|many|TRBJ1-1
TGCAGCGTTCGAGTATGGGACGGTGAAGCTTTCTTT
CSVRVWDGEAFF
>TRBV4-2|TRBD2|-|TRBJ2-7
TGTGCCAGCAGCCAGACCCGGACTAGCTTCGACGAGCAGTACTTC
CASSQTRTSFDEQYF
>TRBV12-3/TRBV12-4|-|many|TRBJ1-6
TGTGCCAGCTGGAGCTCCTATAATTCACCCCTCCACTTT
CASWSSYNSPLHF
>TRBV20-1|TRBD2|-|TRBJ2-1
TGCAGTGCTAGAGACCAGCGGGGGCAAAGGGATGAGCAGTTCTTC
CSARDQRGQRDEQFF
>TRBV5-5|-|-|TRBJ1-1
TGTGCCAGCAGCTTGTACGCCGGGACAGAAGCTTTCTTT
CASSLYAGTEAFF
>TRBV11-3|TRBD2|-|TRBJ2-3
TGTGCCAGCAGCTTAGCTAGCGGGAGTGGAGATACGCAGTATTTT
CASSLASGSGDTQYF
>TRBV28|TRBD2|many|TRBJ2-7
TGTGCCAGCAGTCTCCCCATACGGGAGGGCGGCTACGAGCAGTACTTC
CASSLPIREGGYEQYF
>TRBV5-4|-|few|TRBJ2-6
TGTGCCAGCAGCTTGGTTCGAGGCTCTGGGGCCAACGTCCTGACTTTC
CASSLVRGSGANVLTF
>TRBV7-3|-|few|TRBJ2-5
TGTGCCAGCAGCCCACCTTTCCCGGGACACAAAGAGACCCAGTACTTC
CASSPPFPGHKETQYF
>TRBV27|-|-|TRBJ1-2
TGTGCCAGCAGTTTCAGGGTTGACTATGGCTACACCTTC
CASSFRVDYGYTF
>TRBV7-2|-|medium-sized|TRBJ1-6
TGTGCCAGCACCGCGGACTTAGGGGATTCACCCCTCCACTTT
CASTADLGDSPLHF
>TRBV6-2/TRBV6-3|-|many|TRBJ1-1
TGTGCCAGCGCTCTACATCCGAACACTGAAGCTTTCTTT
CASALHPNTEAFF
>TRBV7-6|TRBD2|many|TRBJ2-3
TGTGCCAGCAGCTTTCGACTAGCGGGGGTCACAGATACGCAGTATTTT
CASSFRLAGVTDTQYF
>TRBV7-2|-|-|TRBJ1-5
TGTGCCAGCAGGTCGCACATTGGGAGCAATCAGCCCCAGCATTTT
CASRSHIGSNQPQHF
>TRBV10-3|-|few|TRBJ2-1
TGTGCCATCAGTGCGGTAAACGATGAGAGTGAGCAGTTCTTC
CAISAVNDESEQFF
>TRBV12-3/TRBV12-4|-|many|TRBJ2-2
TGTGCCAGCAGTTTACTAGGGAACACCGGGGAGCTGTTTTTT
CASSLLGNTGELFF
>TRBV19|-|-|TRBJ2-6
TGTGCCAGTAGGCGAGACAGCTCTGGGGCCAACGTCCTGACTTTC
CASRRDSSGANVLTF
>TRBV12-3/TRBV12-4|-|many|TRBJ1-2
TGTGCCAGCAGTCAAGGGGCGGGGTATGGCTACACCTTC
CASSQGAGYGYTF